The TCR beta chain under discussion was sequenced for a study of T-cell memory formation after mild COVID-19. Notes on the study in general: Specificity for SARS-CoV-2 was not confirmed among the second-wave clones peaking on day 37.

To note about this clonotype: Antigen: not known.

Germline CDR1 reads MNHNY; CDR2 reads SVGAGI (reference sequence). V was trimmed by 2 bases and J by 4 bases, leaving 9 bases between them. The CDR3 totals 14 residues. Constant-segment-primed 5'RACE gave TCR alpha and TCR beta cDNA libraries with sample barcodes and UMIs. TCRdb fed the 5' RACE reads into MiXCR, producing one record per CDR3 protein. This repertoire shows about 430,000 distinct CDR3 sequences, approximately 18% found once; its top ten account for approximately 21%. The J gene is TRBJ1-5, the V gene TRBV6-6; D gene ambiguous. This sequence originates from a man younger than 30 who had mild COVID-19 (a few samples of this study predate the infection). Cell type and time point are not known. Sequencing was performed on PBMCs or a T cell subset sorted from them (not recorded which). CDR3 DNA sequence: TGTGCCAGCAGTTACGAGGCGAAGAATCAGCCCCAGCATTTT. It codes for CASSYEAKNQPQHF.